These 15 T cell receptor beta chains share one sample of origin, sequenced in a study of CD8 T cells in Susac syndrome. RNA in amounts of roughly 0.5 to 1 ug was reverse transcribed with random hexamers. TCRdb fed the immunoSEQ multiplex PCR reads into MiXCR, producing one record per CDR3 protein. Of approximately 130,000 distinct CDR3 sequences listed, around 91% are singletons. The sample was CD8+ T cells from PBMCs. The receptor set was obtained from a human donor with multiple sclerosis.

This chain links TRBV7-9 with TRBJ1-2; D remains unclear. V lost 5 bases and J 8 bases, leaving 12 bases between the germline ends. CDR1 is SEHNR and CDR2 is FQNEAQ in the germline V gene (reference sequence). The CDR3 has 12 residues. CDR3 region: CASSPGGIGYTF. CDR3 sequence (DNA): TGTGCCAGCAGCCCGGGAGGGATCGGCTACACCTTC. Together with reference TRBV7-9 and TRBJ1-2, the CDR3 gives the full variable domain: DTGVSQNPRHKITKRGQNVTFRCDPISEHNRLYWYRQTLGQGPEFLTYFQNEAQLEKSRLLSDRFSAERPKGSFSTLEIQRTEQGDSAMYLCASSPGGIGYTFGSGTRLTVV.

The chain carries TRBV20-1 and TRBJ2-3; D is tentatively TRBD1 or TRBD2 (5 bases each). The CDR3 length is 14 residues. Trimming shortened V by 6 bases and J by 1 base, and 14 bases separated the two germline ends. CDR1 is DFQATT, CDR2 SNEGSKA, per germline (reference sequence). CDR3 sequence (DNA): TGCAGTGCGCCTATCTTGGGGGGCACAGATACGCAGTATTTT. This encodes CSAPILGGTDTQYF.

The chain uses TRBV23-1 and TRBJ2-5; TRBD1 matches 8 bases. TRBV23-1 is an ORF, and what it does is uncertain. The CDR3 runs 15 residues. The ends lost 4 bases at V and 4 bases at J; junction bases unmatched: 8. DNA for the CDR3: TGCGCCAGCAGTCGAATAAGGACAGGGTCAGAGACCCAGTACTTC. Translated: CASSRIRTGSETQYF.

The DNA for the CDR3 is TGTGCCAGCAGGTTTGGACAGGAAGACACTGAAGCTTTCTTT. Translation: CASRFGQEDTEAFF. This chain joins TRBV7-6 and TRBJ1-1; TRBD1 matches at 7 bases. Germline CDR1 and CDR2: SGHVS and FNYEAQ. The CDR3 length is 14 residues. The J segment lost 3 bases and the V segment lost 6 bases, leaving 7 bases of the junction unmatched. The variable domain in full, completed from reference TRBV7-6 and TRBJ1-1, reads GAGVSQSPRYKVTKRGQDVALRCDPISGHVSLYWYRQALGQGPEFLTYFNYEAQQDKSGLPNDRFSAERPEGSISTLTIQRTEQRDSAMYRCASRFGQEDTEAFFGQGTRLTVV.

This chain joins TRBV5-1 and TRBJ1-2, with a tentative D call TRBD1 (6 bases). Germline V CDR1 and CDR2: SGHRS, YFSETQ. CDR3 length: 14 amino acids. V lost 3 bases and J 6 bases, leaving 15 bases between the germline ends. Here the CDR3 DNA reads TGCGCCAGCAGCTCTTACAGGGACATCGATGGCTACACCTTC. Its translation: CASSSYRDIDGYTF.

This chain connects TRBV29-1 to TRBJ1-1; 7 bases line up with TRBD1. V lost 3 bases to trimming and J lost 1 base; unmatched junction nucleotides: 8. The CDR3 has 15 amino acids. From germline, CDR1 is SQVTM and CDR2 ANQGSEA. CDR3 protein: CSVDHPDRPNTEAFF. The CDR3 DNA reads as TGCAGCGTTGATCATCCGGACAGGCCGAACACTGAAGCTTTCTTT. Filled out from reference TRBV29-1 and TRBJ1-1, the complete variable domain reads SAVISQKPSRDICQRGTSLTIQCQVDSQVTMMFWYRQQPGQSLTLIATANQGSEATYESGFVIDKFPISRPNLTFSTLTVSNMSPEDSSIYLCSVDHPDRPNTEAFFGQGTRLTVV.

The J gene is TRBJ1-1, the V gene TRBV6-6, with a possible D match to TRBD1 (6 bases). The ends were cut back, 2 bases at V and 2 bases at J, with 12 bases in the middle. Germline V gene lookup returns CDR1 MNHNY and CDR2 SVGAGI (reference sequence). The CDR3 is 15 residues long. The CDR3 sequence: CASSYEGEDNTEAFF. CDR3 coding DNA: TGTGCCAGCAGTTACGAGGGGGAAGACAACACTGAAGCTTTCTTT.

CDR3 in DNA: TGCAGTGCTAGAGATTCGGGGCTAGCCGTAGCCAAAAACATTCAGTACTTC. This gives the protein CSARDSGLAVAKNIQYF. This chain links TRBV20-1 with TRBJ2-4; D is perhaps TRBD1 or TRBD2 (5 bases each). The CDR3 is made up of 17 amino acids. CDR1 and CDR2 from the germline V gene are DFQATT and SNEGSKA (reference sequence). Trimming cost V 0 bases and J 0 bases, with 15 bases left between them.

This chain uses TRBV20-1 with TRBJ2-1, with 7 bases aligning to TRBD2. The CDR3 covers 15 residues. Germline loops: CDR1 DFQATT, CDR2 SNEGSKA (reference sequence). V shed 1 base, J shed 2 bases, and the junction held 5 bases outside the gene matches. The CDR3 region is CSARGLAVAYNEQFF. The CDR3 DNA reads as TGCAGTGCTAGAGGGCTAGCGGTTGCCTACAATGAGCAGTTCTTC.

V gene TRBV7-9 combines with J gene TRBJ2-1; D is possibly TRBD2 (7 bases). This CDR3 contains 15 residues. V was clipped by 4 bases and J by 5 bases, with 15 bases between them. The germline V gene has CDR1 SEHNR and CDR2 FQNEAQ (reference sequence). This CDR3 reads CASSYGGARHNEQFF. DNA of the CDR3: TGTGCCAGCAGCTATGGGGGGGCTAGGCACAATGAGCAGTTCTTC.

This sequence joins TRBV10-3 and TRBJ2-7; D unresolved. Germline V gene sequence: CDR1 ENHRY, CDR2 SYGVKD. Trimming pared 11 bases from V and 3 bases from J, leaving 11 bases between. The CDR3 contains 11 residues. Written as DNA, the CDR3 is TGTGCCGTTGACACTGGCTACGAGCAGTACTTC. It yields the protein CAVDTGYEQYF.

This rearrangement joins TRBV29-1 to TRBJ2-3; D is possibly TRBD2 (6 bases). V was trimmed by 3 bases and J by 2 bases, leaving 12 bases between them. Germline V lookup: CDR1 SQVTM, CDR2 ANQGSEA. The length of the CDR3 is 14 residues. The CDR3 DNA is TGCAGCGTTGAGGGAGGAGTCCTCACAGATACGCAGTATTTT. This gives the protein CSVEGGVLTDTQYF.

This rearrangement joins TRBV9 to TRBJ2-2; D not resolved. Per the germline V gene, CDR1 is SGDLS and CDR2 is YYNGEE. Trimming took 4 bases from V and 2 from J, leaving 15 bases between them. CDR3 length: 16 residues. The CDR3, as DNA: TGTGCCAGCAGCTATCGACCGACACTCAACACCGGGGAGCTGTTTTTT. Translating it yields CASSYRPTLNTGELFF. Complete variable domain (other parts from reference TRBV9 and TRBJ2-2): DSGVTQTPKHLITATGQRVTLRCSPRSGDLSVYWYQQSLDQGLQFLIQYYNGEERAKGNILERFSAQQFPDLHSELNLSSLELGDSALYFCASSYRPTLNTGELFFGEGSRLTVL.

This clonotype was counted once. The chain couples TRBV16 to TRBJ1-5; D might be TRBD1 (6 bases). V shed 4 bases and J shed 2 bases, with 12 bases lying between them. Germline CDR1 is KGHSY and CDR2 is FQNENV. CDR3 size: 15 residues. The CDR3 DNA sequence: TGTGCCAGCAGCCCGACCAGGGGAGGCAATCAGCCCCAGCATTTT. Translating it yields CASSPTRGGNQPQHF.

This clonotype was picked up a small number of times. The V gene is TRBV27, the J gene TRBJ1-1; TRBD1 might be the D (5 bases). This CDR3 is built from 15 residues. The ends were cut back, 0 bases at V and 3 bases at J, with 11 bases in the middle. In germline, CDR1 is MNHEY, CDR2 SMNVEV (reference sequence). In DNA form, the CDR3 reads TGTGCCAGCAGTTTATCACCGGGGGTTGACACTGAAGCTTTCTTT. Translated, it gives CASSLSPGVDTEAFF.